The 5 T cell receptor beta chains presented below share a single source sample, sequenced in a study of PD-1 blockade in classical Hodgkin lymphoma. Only in-frame clones appear in the TCRdb table, and some are missing; sequencing was by immunoSEQ multiplex PCR. Of roughly 97,000 clones listed, over 80% are singletons. Relapse after autologous stem cell transplantation occurred in every patient, and brentuximab vedotin exposure varied. Sample: peripheral blood mononuclear cells (PBMCs), taken at baseline. These receptors were taken from a human donor with classical Hodgkin lymphoma.

Only a few counts were recorded for this clone. The chain links TRBV29-1 to TRBJ1-1; D is uncertain. From germline, CDR1 is SQVTM and CDR2 ANQGSEA. This CDR3 has 12 residues. Trimming removed 4 bases from V and 4 bases from J, with 10 bases in between. The CDR3 region is CSVVRGSTEAFF. Written as DNA, the CDR3 is TGCAGCGTTGTACGAGGGTCCACTGAAGCTTTCTTT.

V gene TRBV27 combines with J gene TRBJ1-1, with D maybe TRBD1 (5 bases). Germline assignment: CDR1 MNHEY and CDR2 SMNVEV (reference sequence). The CDR3 sequence is 14 residues long. The V gene lost 6 bases and the J gene lost 4 bases, with 15 bases spanning the gap. The CDR3 DNA reads as TGTGCCAGCAGCCGAGACGTCAGGGCCACTGAAGCTTTCTTT. It encodes CASSRDVRATEAFF.

V is TRBV10-2 and J is TRBJ1-3; D call uncertain. CDR1 is WSHSY, CDR2 SAAADI, per germline. This CDR3 is 14 amino acids long. V was pared by 2 bases and J by 0 bases, with 5 bases between. This CDR3 reads CASSEGRSGNTIYF. The CDR3 bases are TGCGCCAGCAGTGAGGGACGCTCTGGAAACACCATATATTTT.

In this sample, this clone turned up once. The chain uses TRBV19 and TRBJ1-2; a weak D match, TRBD1 (5 bases). The V and J ends lost 3 bases and 7 bases respectively, with 15 bases between them. The CDR3 is 14 amino acids. The germline CDR1 and CDR2 sequences are LNHDA and SQIVND (reference sequence). CDR3 DNA: TGTGCCAGTAGTATTCAGGAGGGGAAGGCTGGCTACACCTTC. Translating gives CASSIQEGKAGYTF.

The rearrangement uses TRBV11-3 and TRBJ2-7, with TRBD2 matching 7 bases. CDR1 is SGHNT and CDR2 is YENEEA in the germline V gene. The CDR3 has 14 amino acids. V was clipped by 4 bases and J by 2 bases; unmatched bases: 5. CDR3 sequence: CASSSSGNTYEQYF. The CDR3 DNA sequence: TGTGCCAGCAGCTCCAGCGGGAACACCTACGAGCAGTACTTC.